The 11 T cell receptor beta chains given below trace back to one sample, sequenced in a study of T cells in localized non-small cell lung cancer. Data came from immunoSEQ multiplex PCR; TCRdb stores just in-frame clones and leaves some out. The table shows roughly 2,400 clones, with just under 25% occurring only once. Sequenced material: lung tumor tissue, taken before any cancer treatment. The receptor set was obtained from a female donor over 55 with stage I lung adenocarcinoma.

The V and J genes are TRBV18 and TRBJ1-3; D gene ambiguous. Trimming left V 3 bases short and J 3 bases short, with 15 bases between. From germline, CDR1 is KGHSH and CDR2 LQKENI. The CDR3 contains 16 residues. In DNA, the CDR3 is TGTGCCAGCTCACCCCCGACGGGGAACTTTGGAAACACCATATATTTT. Its translation: CASSPPTGNFGNTIYF.

In this sample, this clone turned up a few times. The chain is built from TRBV11-3 and TRBJ1-1; weak D call: TRBD1 (5 bases). Germline values: CDR1 SGHNT, CDR2 YENEEA. The CDR3 consists of 14 residues. Trimming stripped 3 bases from V and 0 bases from J, with 8 bases between. CDR3 in DNA: TGTGCCAGCAGCTTCTTGGGGCTGAACACTGAAGCTTTCTTT. It translates to CASSFLGLNTEAFF. The variable domain in full, completed from reference TRBV11-3 and TRBJ1-1, reads EAGVVQSPRYKIIEKKQPVAFWCNPISGHNTLYWYLQNLGQGPELLIRYENEEAVDDSQLPKDRFSAERLKGVDSTLKIQPAELGDSAVYLCASSFLGLNTEAFFGQGTRLTVV.

The V call is TRBV11-3, the J call TRBJ2-2; weak D call: TRBD1 (6 bases). The V gene's germline CDR1 is SGHNT and CDR2 YENEEA. The CDR3 consists of 14 residues. Trimming left V 5 bases short and J 5 bases short, with 12 bases between. In nucleotides, the CDR3 is TGTGCCAGCAGCCTATTACAGGGAACCGGGGAGCTGTTTTTT. The encoded protein is CASSLLQGTGELFF.

This clone was seen once. CDR3 loop: CASSRPYTGISNQPQHF. DNA of the CDR3: TGTGCCAGCAGCAGGCCGTACACAGGGATAAGCAATCAGCCCCAGCATTTT. The chain is built from TRBV28 and TRBJ1-5, with a weak D call TRBD1 (6 bases). The germline V and J ends were trimmed by 6 bases and 1 base, with 19 bases remaining between them. The CDR3 has 17 residues. Germline V lookup: CDR1 MDHEN, CDR2 SYDVKM.

The gene calls are TRBV6-8 and TRBJ2-6, with TRBD1 identical over 9 bases. The germline gives CDR1 MNHGY, CDR2 SAAAGT. J lost 2 bases, V lost 6 bases, and 14 bases had no gene match. There are 19 residues in the CDR3. The CDR3 DNA reads as TGTGCCAGCAGCTCTTTTACCGGGACAGGGTTCGCTGGGGCCAACGTCCTGACTTTC. Amino acid sequence: CASSSFTGTGFAGANVLTF.

The table lists this clone with a few counts. The CDR3 nucleotides are TGCGCCAGCAGCTTGGGGACTGGGAACACTGAAGCTTTCTTT. Residues: CASSLGTGNTEAFF. The chain joins TRBV5-1 to TRBJ1-1; D remains unclear. In germline, CDR1 is SGHRS, CDR2 YFSETQ. The CDR3 has 14 amino acids. V lost 0 bases to trimming and J lost 1 base, with 7 bases between them. Variable domain in full (rest from reference TRBV5-1 and TRBJ1-1): KAGVTQTPRYLIKTRGQQVTLSCSPISGHRSVSWYQQTPGQGLQFLFEYFSETQRNKGNFPGRFSGRQFSNSRSEMNVSTLELGDSALYLCASSLGTGNTEAFFGQGTRLTVV.

V usage is TRBV9 and J usage is TRBJ1-5; D not resolved. The CDR3 extends over 14 amino acids. Looked up from germline, CDR1 is SGDLS and CDR2 is YYNGEE. V was pared by 6 bases and J by 0 bases, with 10 bases between. The CDR3 spells CASTAEYSNQPQHF. CDR3 bases: TGTGCCAGCACTGCCGAGTATAGCAATCAGCCCCAGCATTTT.

This clone was seen only a few times. V gene TRBV30 combines with J gene TRBJ1-1; maybe TRBD1 (5 bases). The V gene lost 4 bases and the J gene lost 8 bases, with 23 bases spanning the gap. The CDR3 covers 15 residues. The germline CDR1 and CDR2 sequences are GTSNPN and SVGIG (reference sequence). This chain's CDR3 is CAWTRRGRYGTEAFF. CDR3 DNA: TGTGCCTGGACTAGAAGGGGCAGGTATGGGACCGAAGCTTTCTTT.

The chain links TRBV19 to TRBJ1-2; possible D gene TRBD1, 6 bases. Per germline, CDR1 LNHDA and CDR2 SQIVND (reference sequence). The CDR3 is made up of 15 amino acids. Trimming removed 3 bases from V and 8 bases from J, with 19 bases in between. The CDR3 is CASSIVGGDSGGYTF. CDR3 bases: TGTGCCAGTAGTATCGTTGGGGGCGATTCGGGAGGCTACACCTTC.

The gene calls are TRBV5-1 and TRBJ2-2, with TRBD1 as a possible D gene (5 bases). Germline lookup yields CDR1 SGHRS and CDR2 YFSETQ. Trimming stripped 0 bases from V and 6 bases from J, with 9 bases between. CDR3 length equals 14 residues. The CDR3 DNA reads as TGCGCCAGCAGCTTGGCCTCAGGGCCCGGGGAGCTGTTTTTT. This translates into CASSLASGPGELFF.

By its share, this clone is medium-sized (0.01 to 0.1%). The CDR3 loop is CASSQDGKSSGNTIYF. The CDR3 DNA reads TGCGCCAGCAGCCAAGATGGGAAGAGCTCTGGAAACACCATATATTTT. The chain links TRBV4-1 to TRBJ1-3, with unresolved D. In germline, CDR1 is MGHRA, CDR2 YSYEKL. Between the trimmed V and J ends, which lost 0 bases and 0 bases, there was a span of 9 bases. The CDR3 is 16 residues long.